The rows below give T cell receptor beta chains drawn from one sample of a study of response to subunit inactivated influenza vaccine. Via MiXCR, TCRdb re-called the RT-PCR reads, giving one row per CDR3 protein. The table includes roughly 570,000 distinct CDR3 sequences, 10% to 15% detected once. The material sequenced was PBMCs from blood, taken more than 35 days after vaccination. All receptors come from a man aged 45-65 years who received an inactivated influenza vaccine. The CDR3 runs from the conserved cysteine through the conserved F or W. The order of the fields is clone size, J gene, V gene, D gene, CDR3 DNA, CDR3 protein. The D gene is left open where the match is weak. The listing skips clone size in some rows; elsewhere it reads once, few, many or a size class.

clone size: few; J gene: TRBJ2-1; V gene: TRBV6-1; D gene: TRBD1; CDR3 DNA: TGTGCCAGCAGTAAACGGGACAGGGTTCGGGATGAGCAGTTCTTC; CDR3 protein: CASSKRDRVRDEQFF
clone size: few; J gene: TRBJ2-7; V gene: TRBV6-5; D gene: .; CDR3 DNA: TGTGCCAGCAGTTACTTCGGGACACCCAATCGCGAGCAGTACTTC; CDR3 protein: CASSYFGTPNREQYF
clone size: many; J gene: TRBJ2-3; V gene: TRBV20-1; D gene: .; CDR3 DNA: TGCAGTGCTAGAGGGGCCCGGATGGTCTCAGATACGCAGTATTTT; CDR3 protein: CSARGARMVSDTQYF
clone size: few; J gene: TRBJ2-1; V gene: TRBV4-2; D gene: TRBD2; CDR3 DNA: TGTGCCAGCAGCCATGCTAGCGGGAGGGCCTTATACAATGAGCAGTTCTTC; CDR3 protein: CASSHASGRALYNEQFF
clone size: .; J gene: TRBJ1-5; V gene: TRBV7-2; D gene: TRBD1; CDR3 DNA: TGTGCCAGCAGCTCGGGACAGGGGCTGATCCAGCCCCAGCATTTT; CDR3 protein: CASSSGQGLIQPQHF
clone size: .; J gene: TRBJ1-2; V gene: TRBV7-2; D gene: .; CDR3 DNA: TGTGCCAGCAGCTTAGGATTCGGCTATGGCTACACCTTC; CDR3 protein: CASSLGFGYGYTF
clone size: .; J gene: TRBJ2-1; V gene: TRBV14; D gene: .; CDR3 DNA: TGTGCCAGCAGCCTGGCAGCGAACAATGAGCAGTTCTTC; CDR3 protein: CASSLAANNEQFF
clone size: few; J gene: TRBJ2-3; V gene: TRBV7-2; D gene: TRBD2; CDR3 DNA: TGTGCCAGCAGCTTACGCGGGAGAGGTGCTGATACGCAGTATTTT; CDR3 protein: CASSLRGRGADTQYF
clone size: few; J gene: TRBJ2-7; V gene: TRBV5-5; D gene: .; CDR3 DNA: TGTGCCAGCAGCTTGGACATGCCCTACGAGCAGTACTTC; CDR3 protein: CASSLDMPYEQYF
clone size: few; J gene: TRBJ2-3; V gene: TRBV6-1; D gene: .; CDR3 DNA: TGTGCCAGCAAACAAACCCGGACAGATACGCAGTATTTT; CDR3 protein: CASKQTRTDTQYF
clone size: few; J gene: TRBJ2-5; V gene: TRBV9; D gene: TRBD1; CDR3 DNA: TGTGCCAGCAGCGCCCGGACAGGGCAAGAGACCCAGTACTTC; CDR3 protein: CASSARTGQETQYF
clone size: .; J gene: TRBJ1-3; V gene: TRBV3-1; D gene: .; CDR3 DNA: TGTGCCAGCAGCCCCCCGACTGGTACTGGAAACACCATATATTTT; CDR3 protein: CASSPPTGTGNTIYF
clone size: few; J gene: TRBJ2-1; V gene: TRBV29-1; D gene: .; CDR3 DNA: TGCAGCGTTGAAACGGGAAATGAGCAGTTCTTC; CDR3 protein: CSVETGNEQFF
clone size: few; J gene: TRBJ2-5; V gene: TRBV7-9; D gene: TRBD1; CDR3 DNA: TGTGCCAGCAGCTTAAGGACAGGGGGAGGAGAGACCCAGTACTTC; CDR3 protein: CASSLRTGGGETQYF
clone size: many; J gene: TRBJ2-2; V gene: TRBV5-1; D gene: .; CDR3 DNA: TGCGCCAGCAGCTTGAGCACGAACGGGGAGCTGTTTTTT; CDR3 protein: CASSLSTNGELFF